The rows below give T cell receptor beta chains drawn from one sample of a study of blood T cells in healthy people across ages. TCRdb reprocessed the 5' RACE reads via MiXCR and lists one record per CDR3 protein. Of about 1.6 million distinct CDR3 sequences in the sample, approximately 32% were seen once. The sample consisted of blood. The receptor set was obtained from a woman in her twenties or thirties in good health. The CDR3 runs from the conserved cysteine through the conserved F or W. Each record gives: D gene, clone size, V gene, J gene, CDR3 protein, CDR3 DNA. D genes are given only for firm matches. Clone size is not always given. Where it is, it says once, few, many or a class for expanded clones.

.	.	TRBV6-1	TRBJ1-5	CASNEGSNQPQHF	TGTGCCAGCAATGAAGGGAGCAATCAGCCCCAGCATTTT
.	few	TRBV20-1	TRBJ2-7	CSASRGIARYEQYF	TGCAGTGCTAGTCGGGGGATTGCCCGGTACGAGCAGTACTTC
.	.	TRBV20-1	TRBJ1-2	CSASGGVSYTF	TGCAGTGCTAGTGGGGGGGTCAGCTACACCTTC
.	.	TRBV27	TRBJ1-2	CASSLVEGGRNGYTF	TGTGCCAGCAGTTTGGTCGAAGGTGGGCGGAATGGCTACACCTTC
.	.	TRBV7-3	TRBJ2-3	CASSLNGPLVDTQYF	TGTGCCAGCAGCTTAAACGGGCCGCTCGTGGATACGCAGTATTTT
TRBD2	.	TRBV28	TRBJ2-7	CASSLRTGLAGVVFHEQYF	TGTGCCAGCAGTTTACGAACCGGACTAGCGGGAGTGGTCTTCCACGAGCAGTACTTC
.	few	TRBV27	TRBJ2-1	CASSLSGGAPYNEQFF	TGTGCCAGCAGTTTATCAGGCGGGGCCCCCTACAATGAGCAGTTCTTC
.	.	TRBV27	TRBJ2-5	CASSLIPGSEETQYF	TGTGCCAGCAGTTTGATCCCAGGGAGTGAGGAGACCCAGTACTTC
.	few	TRBV15	TRBJ2-1	CATSRVKGGTSPYNEQFF	TGTGCCACCAGCAGAGTGAAAGGGGGCACTAGCCCTTACAATGAGCAGTTCTTC
.	.	TRBV24-1	TRBJ1-1	CATSDYGQIEAFF	TGTGCCACCAGTGACTACGGACAAATCGAAGCTTTCTTT
TRBD1	few	TRBV9	TRBJ1-2	CASSVGTGSLYGYTF	TGTGCCAGCAGCGTCGGGACAGGGTCCCTCTATGGCTACACCTTC
.	.	TRBV20-1	TRBJ1-5	CSATQRSGNQPQHF	TGCAGTGCTACACAGAGATCAGGCAATCAGCCCCAGCATTTT
.	.	TRBV20-1	TRBJ2-4	CSARDVDRTRIKQYF	TGCAGTGCTAGAGATGTAGACAGAACAAGGATCAAGCAGTACTTC
.	few	TRBV4-1	TRBJ2-1	CASSQVPPGGGGPNEQFF	TGCGCCAGCAGCCAAGTTCCCCCGGGGGGCGGGGGCCCGAATGAGCAGTTCTTC
.	.	TRBV2	TRBJ1-2	CASSQRVGDYGYTF	TGTGCCAGCAGCCAAAGGGTGGGGGACTATGGCTACACCTTC
.	many	TRBV29-1	TRBJ1-4	CSVEEGRGVQEKLFF	TGCAGCGTTGAAGAGGGAAGGGGAGTCCAAGAAAAACTGTTTTTT
.	many	TRBV9	TRBJ2-1	CASSSPRDSQFF	TGTGCCAGCAGCTCCCCGAGAGACTCGCAGTTCTTC
TRBD1	many	TRBV29-1	TRBJ2-7	CSVVWDRGYEQYF	TGCAGCGTTGTTTGGGACAGGGGTTACGAGCAGTACTTC
.	.	TRBV2	TRBJ1-2	CASSEAAGFYGYTF	TGTGCCAGCAGTGAAGCGGCAGGGTTCTATGGCTACACCTTC
TRBD1	few	TRBV20-1	TRBJ2-6	CSARDPGQGNSGANVLTF	TGCAGTGCTAGAGACCCTGGACAGGGGAACTCTGGGGCCAACGTCCTGACTTTC
.	.	TRBV28	TRBJ1-5	CASTLDRDQRLGNQPQHF	TGTGCCAGCACCCTAGACAGAGACCAGCGTTTGGGCAATCAGCCCCAGCATTTT
TRBD1	.	TRBV12-3/TRBV12-4	TRBJ1-3	CASRDRGLLSGNTIYF	TGTGCCAGCCGGGACAGGGGTCTGCTCTCTGGAAACACCATATATTTT
.	few	TRBV6-2/TRBV6-3	TRBJ1-5	CASIARGFNQPQHF	TGTGCCAGCATTGCCAGGGGTTTTAATCAGCCCCAGCATTTT
.	many	TRBV7-9	TRBJ2-5	CASSLANTPRETQYF	TGTGCCAGCAGCTTAGCGAACACCCCGAGGGAGACCCAGTACTTC
TRBD2	many	TRBV5-1	TRBJ2-3	CASSPPGGTDTQYF	TGCGCCAGCAGCCCACCGGGGGGTACAGATACGCAGTATTTT
TRBD2	.	TRBV6-1	TRBJ2-1	CASSEGVGGGPLGEQFF	TGTGCCAGCAGTGAAGGGGTTGGGGGAGGGCCGCTGGGTGAGCAGTTCTTC